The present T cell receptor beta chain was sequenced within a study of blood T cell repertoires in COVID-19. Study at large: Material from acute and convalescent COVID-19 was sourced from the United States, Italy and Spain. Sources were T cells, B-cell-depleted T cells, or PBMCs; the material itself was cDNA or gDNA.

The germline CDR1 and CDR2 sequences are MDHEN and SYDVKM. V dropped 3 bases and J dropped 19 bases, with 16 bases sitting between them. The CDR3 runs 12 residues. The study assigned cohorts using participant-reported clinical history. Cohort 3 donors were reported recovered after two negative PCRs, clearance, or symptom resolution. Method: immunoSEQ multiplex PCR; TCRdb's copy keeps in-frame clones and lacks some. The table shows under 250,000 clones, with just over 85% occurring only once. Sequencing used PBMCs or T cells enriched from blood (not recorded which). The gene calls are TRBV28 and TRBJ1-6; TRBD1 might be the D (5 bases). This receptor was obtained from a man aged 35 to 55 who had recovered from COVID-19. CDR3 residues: CASSLPTGYCHF. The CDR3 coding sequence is TGTGCCAGCAGTTTGCCAACAGGTTATTGTCACTTT.